The rows below give T cell receptor beta chains drawn from one sample of a study of blood T cell repertoires in COVID-19. The assay was immunoSEQ multiplex PCR, and TCRdb's table has in-frame clones only and misses some. In the table there are about 74,000 clones, about 88% of which are singletons. Sequencing input: peripheral blood. The receptors derive from a man aged 70-80 years with active or convalescent COVID-19. The conserved cysteine and the conserved F or W are not part of the CDR3 here.

J gene: TRBJ2-2; V gene: TRBV3-1/TRBV3-2; CDR3 protein: ASSPRWQLNTGELF
J gene: TRBJ2-7; V gene: TRBV18; CDR3 protein: ASSLDSGSYEQY
J gene: TRBJ1-5; V gene: TRBV2; CDR3 protein: ASSLGQGIQPQH
J gene: TRBJ2-5; V gene: TRBV6-5; CDR3 protein: ASSSTGSRGQETQY
J gene: TRBJ2-1; V gene: TRBV10-2; CDR3 protein: ASSALAEALYNEQF
J gene: TRBJ1-4; V gene: TRBV18; CDR3 protein: ASSPYMTTNEKLF
J gene: TRBJ2-3; V gene: TRBV9; CDR3 protein: ASSVAGVTTDTQY
J gene: TRBJ2-3; V gene: TRBV18; CDR3 protein: ASSPGGQGADTQY
J gene: TRBJ2-7; V gene: TRBV7-8; CDR3 protein: ASSQTGSLYEQY
J gene: TRBJ1-1; V gene: TRBV30; CDR3 protein: AWSRRLSDQHTEAF
J gene: TRBJ1-4; V gene: TRBV30; CDR3 protein: AWSVPLLGQGVLEKLF
J gene: TRBJ1-1; V gene: TRBV18; CDR3 protein: ASSRLIQGNTEAF
J gene: TRBJ2-5; V gene: TRBV12-5; CDR3 protein: ASGLSPVETQY
J gene: TRBJ2-7; V gene: TRBV20-1; CDR3 protein: SARGPLEQY
J gene: TRBJ2-3; V gene: TRBV2; CDR3 protein: ASRVPGGDTQY
J gene: TRBJ1-3; V gene: TRBV19; CDR3 protein: ASSNTGLQGNTIY
J gene: TRBJ1-5; V gene: TRBV15; CDR3 protein: ATSNYRGQPQH
J gene: TRBJ1-3; V gene: TRBV18; CDR3 protein: ASSPRTGRGLAAGNTIY
J gene: TRBJ2-3; V gene: TRBV24-1; CDR3 protein: ATSESRTDTQY
J gene: TRBJ2-5; V gene: TRBV2; CDR3 protein: ASQRDTQETQY
J gene: TRBJ2-3; V gene: TRBV5-6; CDR3 protein: ASSLVGQGETDTQY
J gene: TRBJ2-1; V gene: TRBV11-2; CDR3 protein: ASSQGGRSANEQF
J gene: TRBJ2-4; V gene: TRBV28; CDR3 protein: ASSSRGQGKNIQY
J gene: TRBJ1-6; V gene: TRBV6-6; CDR3 protein: ASSYGTGANSPLH
J gene: TRBJ2-1; V gene: TRBV2; CDR3 protein: ASSVGIFNEQF
J gene: TRBJ2-2; V gene: TRBV10-3; CDR3 protein: ATQPTGGSNTGELF
J gene: TRBJ1-4; V gene: TRBV18; CDR3 protein: ASSPRQEAKLF
J gene: TRBJ1-5; V gene: TRBV27; CDR3 protein: ASSYRGDQPQH